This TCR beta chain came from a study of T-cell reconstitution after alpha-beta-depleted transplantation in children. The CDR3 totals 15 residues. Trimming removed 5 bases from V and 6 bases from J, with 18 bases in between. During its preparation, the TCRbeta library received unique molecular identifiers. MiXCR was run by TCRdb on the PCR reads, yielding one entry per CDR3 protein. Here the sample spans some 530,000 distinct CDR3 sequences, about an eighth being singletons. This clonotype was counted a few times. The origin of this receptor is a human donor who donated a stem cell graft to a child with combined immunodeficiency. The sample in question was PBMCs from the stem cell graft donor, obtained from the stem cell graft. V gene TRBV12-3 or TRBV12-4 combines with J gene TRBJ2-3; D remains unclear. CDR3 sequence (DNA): TGTGCCAGCAGTGCCGGCCAGGTCCGGCTGGATACGCAGTATTTT. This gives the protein CASSAGQVRLDTQYF.